The 13 T cell receptor beta chains below all came from one sample that was sequenced in a study of blood T cell repertoires in COVID-19. Method: immunoSEQ multiplex PCR; TCRdb's copy keeps in-frame clones and lacks some. Of under 85,000 clones detected, more than 85% appear once; the ten largest clones hold around 14%. The specimen sequenced was peripheral blood. The receptors derive from a man between 65 and 80 years old with active or convalescent COVID-19.

On this clone itself: The sample has other DNA sequences that encode this CDR3 too. The J gene is TRBJ1-2, the V gene TRBV6-1, with D unresolved. V dropped 1 base and J dropped 8 bases, with 14 bases sitting between them. The germline V gene has CDR1 MNHNS and CDR2 SASEGT. The CDR3 spans 14 residues. This CDR3 reads CASSEGPRGYGYTF. As DNA, the CDR3 is TGTGCCAGCAGTGAAGGGCCCCGCGGGTACGGCTACACCTTC.

The chain combines TRBV7-9 with TRBJ1-2, with TRBD1 identical over 10 bases. The germline gives CDR1 SEHNR, CDR2 FQNEAQ (reference sequence). The CDR3 length is 14 residues. The junction had 7 bases not matched to a gene; V was cut back by 4 bases and J by 8 bases. The CDR3 is CASSSRDRGYGYTF. In DNA, the CDR3 is TGTGCCAGCAGCTCCCGGGACAGGGGATACGGCTACACCTTC.

The V call is TRBV12-3 or TRBV12-4, the J call TRBJ2-5; 7 bases match TRBD1. With 2 bases clipped from V and 4 bases from J, the junction kept 1 base outside the gene matches. The CDR3 is made up of 13 amino acids. The DNA for the CDR3 is TGTGCCAGCAGTTTAAGGGACAGAGAGACCCAGTACTTC. Translation gives CASSLRDRETQYF.

The J gene is TRBJ2-5, the V gene TRBV28; TRBD1 aligns across 7 bases. V was clipped by 6 bases and J by 4 bases; unmatched bases: 17. From germline, CDR1 is MDHEN and CDR2 SYDVKM. This CDR3 contains 17 residues. The CDR3 region is CASSDRRQGRILETQYF. CDR3 sequence (DNA): TGTGCCAGCAGCGATCGCAGACAGGGAAGGATTTTAGAGACCCAGTACTTC.

The genes are TRBV19 and TRBJ1-2; D is uncertain. Trimming took off 6 bases at V and 3 bases at J, with 8 bases between the two ends. The CDR3 extends over 12 amino acids. Per germline, CDR1 LNHDA and CDR2 SQIVND (reference sequence). Here the CDR3 reads CASRLPDYGYTF. CDR3 DNA: TGTGCCAGTAGGTTGCCGGACTATGGCTACACCTTC. Using reference TRBV19 and TRBJ1-2 for the parts outside the CDR3, the full variable domain is DGGITQSPKYLFRKEGQNVTLSCEQNLNHDAMYWYRQDPGQGLRLIYYSQIVNDFQKGDIAEGYSVSREKKESFPLTVTSAQKNPTAFYLCASRLPDYGYTFGSGTRLTVV.

CDR3 nucleotides: TGTGCCACCGGGCCTTTGGAGACTAGCGGTGATGAGCAGTTCTTC. The encoded protein is CATGPLETSGDEQFF. The genes are TRBV24-1 and TRBJ2-1, with 9 bases matching TRBD2. Germline-derived CDR1 and CDR2 are KGHDR and SFDVKD. The junction had 13 bases not matched to a gene; V was cut back by 9 bases and J by 8 bases. This CDR3 region has 15 residues.

The chain uses TRBV6-6 and TRBJ2-5, with a tentative D call TRBD1 (6 bases). Germline CDR1 reads MNHNY; CDR2 reads SVGAGI (reference sequence). The CDR3 runs 12 residues. The ends were cut back, 3 bases at V and 7 bases at J, with 9 bases in the middle. CDR3 nucleotides: TGTGCCAGCAGTTATCCCAGGGGGACCCAGTACTTC. Its protein is CASSYPRGTQYF.

The chain is built from TRBV28 and TRBJ1-2; unclear D gene. The CDR3 spans 14 residues. V was trimmed by 5 bases and J by 6 bases, leaving 16 bases between them. Germline V gene sequence: CDR1 MDHEN, CDR2 SYDVKM. The CDR3 spells CASSPPSQRNGYTF. For the CDR3, the DNA is TGTGCCAGCAGTCCCCCCTCCCAGCGCAATGGCTACACCTTC.

This rearrangement joins TRBV6-6 to TRBJ2-3, with 7 bases lining up with TRBD2. The ends lost 2 bases at V and 4 bases at J; junction bases unmatched: 6. The CDR3 has 15 amino acids. The germline V gene has CDR1 MNHNY and CDR2 SVGAGI (reference sequence). The CDR3 sequence is CASSYGTGGPDTQYF. DNA for the CDR3: TGTGCCAGCAGTTACGGGACGGGAGGCCCAGATACGCAGTATTTT.

The chain combines TRBV5-5 with TRBJ2-5; possibly TRBD1 for D (6 bases). The CDR3 spans 16 residues. The germline V gene encodes CDR1 SGHKS and CDR2 YYEKEE (reference sequence). Between the trimmed V and J ends, which lost 0 bases and 7 bases, there was a span of 19 bases. CDR3 protein: CASSLDQGPPYGTQYF. CDR3 bases: TGTGCCAGCAGCTTGGATCAGGGGCCCCCTTATGGGACCCAGTACTTC.

V and J are TRBV25-1 and TRBJ2-3, with TRBD1 identical over 8 bases. Germline lookup yields CDR1 MGHDK and CDR2 SYGVNS. With V trimmed by 4 bases and J by 8 bases, 11 bases remained unmatched. The CDR3 length is 15 residues. The CDR3 sequence is CASSGDGTGVATQYF. CDR3 nucleotide sequence: TGTGCCAGCAGTGGAGACGGGACAGGCGTAGCTACGCAGTATTTT.

Here the CDR3 reads CASSIITWDRGLAGKDEQFF. The CDR3 DNA reads TGTGCCAGTAGTATAATCACGTGGGACAGGGGTTTAGCGGGAAAGGATGAGCAGTTCTTC. The genes are TRBV19 and TRBJ2-1; 10 positions agree with TRBD1. V lost 2 bases, J lost 8 bases, and 21 bases stayed unmatched. Germline V gene lookup returns CDR1 LNHDA and CDR2 SQIVND (reference sequence). The CDR3 is 20 residues long.

The chain joins TRBV2 to TRBJ1-5; D not certain. V shed 4 bases and J shed 5 bases, with 3 bases lying between them. Germline assignment: CDR1 SNHLY and CDR2 FYNNEI. The CDR3 is made up of 11 amino acids. The CDR3 bases are TGTGCCAGCAGTGGCGATCAGCCCCAGCATTTT. Its translation is CASSGDQPQHF.